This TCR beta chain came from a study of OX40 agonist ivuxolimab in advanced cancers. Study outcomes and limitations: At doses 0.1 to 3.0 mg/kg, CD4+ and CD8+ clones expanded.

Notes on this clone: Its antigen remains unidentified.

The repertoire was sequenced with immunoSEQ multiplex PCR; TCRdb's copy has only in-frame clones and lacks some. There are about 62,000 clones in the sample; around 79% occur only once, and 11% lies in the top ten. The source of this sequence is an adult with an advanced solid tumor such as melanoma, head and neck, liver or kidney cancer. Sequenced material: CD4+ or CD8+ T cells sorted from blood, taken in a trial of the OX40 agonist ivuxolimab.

Written as DNA, the CDR3 is TGTGCCAGCAGAGTCAGCGGGAGCCGCACAGATACGCAGTATTTT. Its protein is CASRVSGSRTDTQYF. The chain carries TRBV6-5 and TRBJ2-3; 8 positions agree with TRBD2. The CDR3 consists of 15 residues. J gave up 1 base and V 6 bases, and 6 bases lay outside the gene matches. The germline V gene has CDR1 MNHEY and CDR2 SVGAGI.